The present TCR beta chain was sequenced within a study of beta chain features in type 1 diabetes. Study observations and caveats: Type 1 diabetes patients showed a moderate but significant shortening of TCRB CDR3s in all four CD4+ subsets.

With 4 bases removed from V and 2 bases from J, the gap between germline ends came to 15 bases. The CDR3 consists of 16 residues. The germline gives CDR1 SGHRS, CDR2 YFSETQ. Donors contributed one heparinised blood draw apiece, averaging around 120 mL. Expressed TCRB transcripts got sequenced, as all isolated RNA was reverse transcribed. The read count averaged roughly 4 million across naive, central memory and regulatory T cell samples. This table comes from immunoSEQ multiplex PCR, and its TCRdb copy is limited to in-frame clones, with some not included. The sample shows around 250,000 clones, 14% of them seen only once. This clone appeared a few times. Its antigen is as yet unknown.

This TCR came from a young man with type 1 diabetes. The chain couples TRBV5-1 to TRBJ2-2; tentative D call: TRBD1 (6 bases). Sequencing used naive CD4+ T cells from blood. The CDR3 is CASSPGTRGNTGELFF. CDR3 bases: TGCGCCAGCAGCCCCGGGACCAGGGGCAACACCGGGGAGCTGTTTTTT.